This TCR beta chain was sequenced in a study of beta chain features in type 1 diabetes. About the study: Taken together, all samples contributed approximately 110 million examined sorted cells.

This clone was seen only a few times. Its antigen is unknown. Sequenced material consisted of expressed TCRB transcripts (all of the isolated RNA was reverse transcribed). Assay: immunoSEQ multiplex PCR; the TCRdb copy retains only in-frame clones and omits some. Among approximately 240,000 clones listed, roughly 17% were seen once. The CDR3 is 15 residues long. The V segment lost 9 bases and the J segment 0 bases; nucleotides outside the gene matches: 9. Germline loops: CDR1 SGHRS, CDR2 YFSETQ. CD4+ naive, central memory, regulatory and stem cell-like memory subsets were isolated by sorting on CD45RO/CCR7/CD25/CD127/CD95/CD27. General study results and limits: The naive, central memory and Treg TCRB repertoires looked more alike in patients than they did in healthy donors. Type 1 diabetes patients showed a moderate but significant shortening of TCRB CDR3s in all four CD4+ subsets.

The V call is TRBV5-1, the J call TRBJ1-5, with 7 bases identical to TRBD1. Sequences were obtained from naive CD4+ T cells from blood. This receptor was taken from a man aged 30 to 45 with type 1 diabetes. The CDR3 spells CANPDRVDSNQPQHF. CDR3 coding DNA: TGCGCCAACCCAGACAGGGTGGATAGCAATCAGCCCCAGCATTTT.